Given below is one T cell receptor (beta chain) in context. Its cognate antigen is unknown. Within the library, unique molecular identifiers were attached to each individual cDNA molecule. TCRdb passed the RACE reads through MiXCR, listing each CDR3 protein once. The table shows 120,000 to 150,000 distinct CDR3 sequences, with over 9.5% occurring only once. Time point specified: patch test 2, 6 weeks after DPC sensitization. Treatment specified: therapeutic diphenylcyclopropenone sensitization with weekly scalp DPC. This record comes from a study of human T cells and chemical hapten exposure. Study overall: In the sensitization step, 2% DPC was placed on about 2 cm by about 2 cm of upper inner arm skin. Whole-study findings and limits: After DPC sensitization, TCRs above 1 in 1000 frequency showed no change.

Germline V gene data show CDR1 as SGHRS and CDR2 as YFSETQ. V was cut by 4 bases and J by 5 bases, with 15 bases left in between. This CDR3 region has 14 residues. This rearrangement joins TRBV5-1 to TRBJ1-1; possible D gene TRBD1, 5 bases. The sequencing here drew on whole blood, taken in connection with sensitization to the hapten diphenylcyclopropenone (DPC). The sequence came from a woman aged 45-60 years with alopecia areata. Some clones in this sample may be carry-over from other donors' samples. CDR3 region: CASSPGTVFTEAFF. The CDR3, as DNA: TGCGCCAGCAGCCCAGGGACGGTTTTTACTGAAGCTTTCTTT.